This is a list of T cell receptor beta chains from one sample in a study of T cells in Graves' hyperthyroidism and ophthalmopathy. MiXCR was run by TCRdb on the multiplex PCR reads, yielding one entry per CDR3 protein. The table shows about 380,000 distinct CDR3 sequences, with approximately 13% occurring only once. The material sequenced was blood. All receptors come from a man younger than 45 with Graves' hyperthyroidism that later progressed to Graves' ophthalmopathy. CDR3s include the opening cysteine and the closing phenylalanine or tryptophan. Fields, in order: clone size, V gene, D gene, J gene, CDR3 DNA, CDR3 protein. The D gene is left open where the match is weak. Size is stated for part of the rows, as once, few or many counts, or as a class when the clone is expanded.

many	TRBV28	TRBD2	TRBJ2-3	TGTGCCAGCAGTTTAGGGGCTAGCGGGGACACAGATACGCAGTATTTT	CASSLGASGDTDTQYF
many	TRBV27	TRBD1	TRBJ1-5	TGTGCCAGCAGTAGGGGACAGATTCAGCCCCAGCATTTT	CASSRGQIQPQHF
NA	TRBV4-1	NA	TRBJ1-2	TGCGCCAGCAGCCAAGTGGAGGGCCATGGCTACACCTTC	CASSQVEGHGYTF
many	TRBV20-1	TRBD1	TRBJ2-7	TGCAGTGCCCCTCTCGTCGGGACAGGGGCCTACGAGCAGTACTTC	CSAPLVGTGAYEQYF
many	TRBV10-3	NA	TRBJ2-2	TGTGCCATCAGTGGCGACACCGGGGAGCTGTTTTTT	CAISGDTGELFF
few	TRBV18	TRBD1	TRBJ2-5	TGTGCCAGCTCACCACCATCACAGGGGTTGGAGACCCAGTACTTC	CASSPPSQGLETQYF
many	TRBV3-1	NA	TRBJ1-1	TGTGCCAGCAGCCAATACAGGGATGAGACTGAAGCTTTCTTT	CASSQYRDETEAFF
NA	TRBV10-1	NA	TRBJ2-1	TGCGCCAGCAGTGAGTCGACTCAGGACAACTATGAGCAGTTCTTC	CASSESTQDNYEQFF
many	TRBV2	NA	TRBJ2-3	TGTGCCAGCAGGTTTGAGACCCTAAGTAGAGATACGCAGTATTTT	CASRFETLSRDTQYF
few	TRBV5-5	NA	TRBJ1-6	TGTGCCAGCAGCTTGACAGGACGGGATTCACCCCTCCACTTT	CASSLTGRDSPLHF
many	TRBV29-1	NA	TRBJ1-1	TGCAGCGTTGGAAATTTAAACACGGAATCGGGAGCTTTCTTT	CSVGNLNTESGAFF
few	TRBV30	NA	TRBJ1-1	TGTGCCTGGAGTGTCAGGGGTGGGACTGAAGCTTTCTTT	CAWSVRGGTEAFF
NA	TRBV18	NA	TRBJ2-2	TGTGCCAGCTCAGCCGCACAGGGTTCCGGGGAGCTGTTTTTT	CASSAAQGSGELFF
NA	TRBV10-1	NA	TRBJ2-7	TGCGCCAGCGGGGACAACTCCTACGAGCAGTACTTC	CASGDNSYEQYF
few	TRBV4-1	TRBD2	TRBJ2-5	TGCGCCAGCAGCCGAGCGACTAGCGAGGAGACCCAGTACTTC	CASSRATSEETQYF
many	TRBV10-3	TRBD1	TRBJ1-4	TGTGCCATCAGTGACCTGGGACAGGGCAATGAAAAACTGTTTTTT	CAISDLGQGNEKLFF
many	TRBV10-3	NA	TRBJ1-2	TGTGCCATCAGTGAGTCGTGGGGTACGGGCTACACCTTC	CAISESWGTGYTF
many	TRBV24-1	NA	TRBJ2-7	TGTGCCACCAGTTTTCAGATACCCTACGAGCAGTACTTC	CATSFQIPYEQYF
few	TRBV7-9	NA	TRBJ2-3	TGTGCCAGCAGCTTAGGTTCCCCCACAGATACGCGGTATTTT	CASSLGSPTDTRYF
many	TRBV28	NA	TRBJ1-5	TGTGCCAGCAGTCCCCAAGTGGGGGGCTGGAATCAGCCCCAGCATTTT	CASSPQVGGWNQPQHF
NA	TRBV18	TRBD1	TRBJ1-2	TGTGCCAGCTCACCGCTTACGACAGGGTTAGATGGCTACACCTTC	CASSPLTTGLDGYTF
many	TRBV27	TRBD2	TRBJ2-5	TGTGCCAGCAGTTTATCGGTGGTAGCGGGGGGGCCAGAGACCCAGTACTTC	CASSLSVVAGGPETQYF